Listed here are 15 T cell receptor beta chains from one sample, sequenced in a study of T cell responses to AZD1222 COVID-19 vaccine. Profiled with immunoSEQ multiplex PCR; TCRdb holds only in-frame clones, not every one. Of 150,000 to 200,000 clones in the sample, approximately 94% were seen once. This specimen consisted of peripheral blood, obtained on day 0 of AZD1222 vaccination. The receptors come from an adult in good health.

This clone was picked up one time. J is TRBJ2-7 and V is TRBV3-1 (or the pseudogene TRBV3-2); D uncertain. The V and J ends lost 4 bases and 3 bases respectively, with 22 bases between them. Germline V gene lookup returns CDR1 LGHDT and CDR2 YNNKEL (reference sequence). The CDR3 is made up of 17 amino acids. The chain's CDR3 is CASSPQPGVPRIYEQYF. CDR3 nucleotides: TGTGCCAGCAGCCCGCAGCCTGGGGTTCCGCGGATCTACGAGCAGTACTTC.

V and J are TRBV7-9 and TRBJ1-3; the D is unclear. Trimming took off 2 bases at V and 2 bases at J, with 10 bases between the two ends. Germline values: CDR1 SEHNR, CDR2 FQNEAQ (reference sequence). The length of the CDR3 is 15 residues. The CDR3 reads CASSLWRETGNTIYF. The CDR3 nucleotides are TGTGCCAGCAGCTTATGGCGAGAGACTGGAAACACCATATATTTT.

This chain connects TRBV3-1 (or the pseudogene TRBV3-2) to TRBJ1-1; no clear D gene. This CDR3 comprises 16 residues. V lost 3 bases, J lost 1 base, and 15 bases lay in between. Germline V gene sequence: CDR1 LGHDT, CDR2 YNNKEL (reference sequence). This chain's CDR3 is CASSHQRPGPNTEAFF. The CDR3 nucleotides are TGTGCCAGCAGCCATCAAAGGCCGGGCCCGAACACTGAAGCTTTCTTT.

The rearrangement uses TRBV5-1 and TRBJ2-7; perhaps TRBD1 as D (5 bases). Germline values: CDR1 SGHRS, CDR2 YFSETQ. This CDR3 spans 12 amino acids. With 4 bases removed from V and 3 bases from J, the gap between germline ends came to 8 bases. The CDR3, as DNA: TGCGCCAGCAGCATCGACAGCTACGAGCAGTACTTC. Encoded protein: CASSIDSYEQYF. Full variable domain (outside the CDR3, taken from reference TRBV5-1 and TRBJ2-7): KAGVTQTPRYLIKTRGQQVTLSCSPISGHRSVSWYQQTPGQGLQFLFEYFSETQRNKGNFPGRFSGRQFSNSRSEMNVSTLELGDSALYLCASSIDSYEQYFGPGTRLTVT.

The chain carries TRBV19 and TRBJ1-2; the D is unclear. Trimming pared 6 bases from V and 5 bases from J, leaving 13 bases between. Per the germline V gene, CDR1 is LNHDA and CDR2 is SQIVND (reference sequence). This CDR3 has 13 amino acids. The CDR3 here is CASSPGLFYGYTF. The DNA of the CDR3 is TGTGCCAGTAGCCCCGGATTATTTTATGGCTACACCTTC.

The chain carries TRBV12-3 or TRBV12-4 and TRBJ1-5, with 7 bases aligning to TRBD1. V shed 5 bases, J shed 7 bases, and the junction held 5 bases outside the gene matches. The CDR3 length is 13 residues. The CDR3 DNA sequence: TGTGCCAGCAGTAGACAGGGCGGACAGCCCCAGCATTTT. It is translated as CASSRQGGQPQHF.

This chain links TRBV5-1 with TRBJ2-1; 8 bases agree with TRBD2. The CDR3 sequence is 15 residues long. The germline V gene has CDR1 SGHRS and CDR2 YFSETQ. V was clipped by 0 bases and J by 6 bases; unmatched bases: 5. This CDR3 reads CASSLGTSPLNEQFF. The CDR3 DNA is TGCGCCAGCAGCTTGGGGACTAGCCCTCTCAATGAGCAGTTCTTC.

CDR3 sequence (DNA): TGCGCCAGCACCCAACCGGATGCAGAGACCCAGTACTTC. The encoded protein is CASTQPDAETQYF. This sequence joins TRBV5-1 and TRBJ2-5; no clear D gene. Trimming took off 6 bases at V and 4 bases at J, with 13 bases between the two ends. The germline V gene encodes CDR1 SGHRS and CDR2 YFSETQ. The CDR3 length is 13 residues.

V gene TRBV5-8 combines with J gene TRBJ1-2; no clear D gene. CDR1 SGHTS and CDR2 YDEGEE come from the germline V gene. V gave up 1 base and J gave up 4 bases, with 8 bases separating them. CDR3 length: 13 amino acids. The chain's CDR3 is CASSLLRPYGYTF. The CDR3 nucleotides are TGTGCCAGCAGCTTGTTAAGGCCCTATGGCTACACCTTC.

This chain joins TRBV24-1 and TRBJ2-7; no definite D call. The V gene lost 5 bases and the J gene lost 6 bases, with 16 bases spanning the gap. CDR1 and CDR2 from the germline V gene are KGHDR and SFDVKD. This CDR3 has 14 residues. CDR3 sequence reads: CATSAARSASEQYF. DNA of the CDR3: TGTGCCACCAGTGCGGCTAGATCGGCGAGCGAGCAGTACTTC.

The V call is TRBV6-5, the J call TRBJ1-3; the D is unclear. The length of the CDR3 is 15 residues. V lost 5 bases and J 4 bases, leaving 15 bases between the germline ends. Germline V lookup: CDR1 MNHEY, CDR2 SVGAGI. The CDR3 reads CASSPARPGGNTIYF. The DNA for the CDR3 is TGTGCCAGCAGTCCCGCCAGGCCTGGGGGAAACACCATATATTTT.

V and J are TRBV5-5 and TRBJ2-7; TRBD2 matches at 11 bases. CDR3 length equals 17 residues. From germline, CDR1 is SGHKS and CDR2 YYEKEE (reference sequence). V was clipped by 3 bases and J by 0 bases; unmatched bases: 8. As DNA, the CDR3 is TGTGCCAGCAGCTCAGGACTAGCGGGTGCAGTCTCCTACGAGCAGTACTTC. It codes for CASSSGLAGAVSYEQYF.

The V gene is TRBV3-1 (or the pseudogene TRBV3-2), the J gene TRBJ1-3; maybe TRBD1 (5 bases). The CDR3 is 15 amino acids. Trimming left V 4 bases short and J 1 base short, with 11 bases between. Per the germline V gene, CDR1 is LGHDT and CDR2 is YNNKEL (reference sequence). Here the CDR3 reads CASSLPRASGNTIYF. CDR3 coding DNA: TGTGCCAGCAGCCTACCCAGGGCTTCTGGAAACACCATATATTTT.

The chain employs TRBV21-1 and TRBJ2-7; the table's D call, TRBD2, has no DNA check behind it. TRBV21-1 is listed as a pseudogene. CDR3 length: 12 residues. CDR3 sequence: CASRGRSYEQYF. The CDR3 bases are TGTGCCAGCCGAGGGAGGTCCTACGAGCAGTACTTC.

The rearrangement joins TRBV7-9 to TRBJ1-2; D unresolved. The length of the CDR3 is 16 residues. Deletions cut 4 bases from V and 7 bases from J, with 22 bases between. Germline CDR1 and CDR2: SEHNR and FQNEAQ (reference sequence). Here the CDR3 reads CASSSEPRSTGGGYTF. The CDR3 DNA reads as TGTGCCAGCAGCTCTGAACCCCGATCTACGGGCGGTGGCTACACCTTC.